This TCR beta chain was captured in a study of blood T cells in healthy people across ages. V was pared by 0 bases and J by 4 bases, with 8 bases of the junction left unmatched. The CDR3 has 16 amino acids. Then a second PCR, running roughly 6 to 11 cycles, was carried out with a sample-barcoded 5' primer and a J-beta primer mix. Each cDNA molecule carried a tag from a template-switch adaptor that contained 12 random nucleotides. TCRdb processed the 5' RACE reads anew with MiXCR; each CDR3 protein has one entry. This table holds about 640,000 distinct CDR3 sequences, about 30% found once. In its sample, this clonotype was seen many times.

The origin of this receptor is a woman of 80 years or more in good health. Material for sequencing was blood. This sequence joins TRBV12-3 or TRBV12-4 and TRBJ2-7; 8 nucleotides line up with TRBD1. CDR3 residues: CASSLARRQGRYEQYF. The DNA for the CDR3 is TGTGCCAGCAGTTTAGCGCGTCGACAGGGGCGATACGAGCAGTACTTC.